These T cell receptor beta chains were read from a single sample in a study of T-cell memory formation after mild COVID-19. TCRdb re-called the 5' RACE reads through MiXCR, storing one row per CDR3 protein. The sample holds 350,000 to 500,000 distinct CDR3 sequences, around 22% seen once. Sequencing was done on a sample of PBMCs or a T cell subset sorted from them (not recorded which). The receptors shown here come from an adult woman who had mild COVID-19 (a few samples of this study predate the infection). Cell type and time point are not known. CDR3s include the opening cysteine and the closing phenylalanine or tryptophan. D genes are given only for firm matches. The listing skips clone size in some rows; elsewhere it reads once, few, many or a size class.

CDR3: CASSLKTGTTDTQYF
DNA: TGTGCCAGCAGCCTTAAGACAGGGACCACAGATACGCAGTATTTT
size: few
J: TRBJ2-3
D: TRBD1
V: TRBV3-1

CDR3: CASSELVGSNQPQHF
DNA: TGTGCCAGCAGTGAACTTGTGGGATCTAATCAGCCCCAGCATTTT
size: -
J: TRBJ1-5
D: -
V: TRBV2

CDR3: CASSLRVNSGNTIYF
DNA: TGTGCCAGCAGCCTCAGGGTCAACTCTGGAAACACCATATATTTT
size: once
J: TRBJ1-3
D: -
V: TRBV7-9

CDR3: CALGGQGSYNEQFF
DNA: TGTGCCTTAGGGGGACAGGGTTCCTACAATGAGCAGTTCTTC
size: -
J: TRBJ2-1
D: TRBD1
V: TRBV7-9

CDR3: CASSLRLADTQYF
DNA: TGTGCCAGCAGCCTACGACTGGCAGATACGCAGTATTTT
size: many
J: TRBJ2-3
D: -
V: TRBV7-2

CDR3: CASSEGLRYEQYF
DNA: TGCGCCAGCAGCGAGGGGTTGCGGTACGAGCAGTACTTC
size: -
J: TRBJ2-7
D: -
V: TRBV4-1

CDR3: CSAYQGGVEAFF
DNA: TGCAGTGCTTATCAGGGCGGGGTTGAAGCTTTCTTT
size: few
J: TRBJ1-1
D: -
V: TRBV20-1

CDR3: CASSQGGLATETQYF
DNA: TGCGCCAGCAGCCAAGGGGGACTAGCGACGGAGACCCAGTACTTC
size: -
J: TRBJ2-5
D: TRBD2
V: TRBV4-3

CDR3: CASSPSPQRNYEQYF
DNA: TGTGCCAGCAGTCCGTCCCCCCAGCGGAACTACGAGCAGTACTTC
size: few
J: TRBJ2-7
D: -
V: TRBV6-6

CDR3: CASSQTPSGRPGGNEQFF
DNA: TGTGCCAGCAGCCAGACGCCTAGCGGGAGGCCGGGGGGGAATGAGCAGTTCTTC
size: -
J: TRBJ2-1
D: TRBD2
V: TRBV14

CDR3: CSVAGTSGASSYNEQFF
DNA: TGCAGCGTTGCCGGGACTAGCGGAGCGAGCTCCTACAATGAGCAGTTCTTC
size: few
J: TRBJ2-1
D: TRBD2
V: TRBV29-1

CDR3: CASSLGRTVGEQYF
DNA: TGTGCCAGCAGTTTGGGACGGACGGTCGGAGAGCAGTACTTC
size: -
J: TRBJ2-7
D: -
V: TRBV27

CDR3: CASSIRGSYNEQFF
DNA: TGTGCCAGTAGTATCAGGGGCTCGTACAATGAGCAGTTCTTC
size: -
J: TRBJ2-1
D: -
V: TRBV19

CDR3: CSVSTPGGLLSSNEQFF
DNA: TGCAGCGTTTCGACCCCCGGAGGACTCCTTTCTTCCAATGAGCAGTTCTTC
size: many
J: TRBJ2-1
D: -
V: TRBV29-1

CDR3: CASSRNPRRPGDEQYF
DNA: TGTGCCAGCAGTAGAAATCCCCGGAGACCGGGGGACGAGCAGTACTTC
size: -
J: TRBJ2-7
D: -
V: TRBV6-5

CDR3: CASSLRGGTSDLGETQYF
DNA: TGTGCCAGCAGTCTCAGGGGCGGGACTAGCGATCTTGGGGAGACCCAGTACTTC
size: once
J: TRBJ2-5
D: TRBD2
V: TRBV11-2

CDR3: CSARSPTGTEAFF
DNA: TGCAGTGCTAGGTCCCCCACCGGCACTGAAGCTTTCTTT
size: -
J: TRBJ1-1
D: -
V: TRBV20-1

CDR3: CASSFEGWDTQYF
DNA: TGTGCCAGCAGTTTTGAGGGGTGGGATACGCAGTATTTT
size: -
J: TRBJ2-3
D: -
V: TRBV27

CDR3: CASSAAGHLIAYEQYF
DNA: TGTGCCAGCAGCGCCGCGGGACATCTTATAGCCTACGAGCAGTACTTC
size: -
J: TRBJ2-7
D: -
V: TRBV7-2

CDR3: CASSPGPGKTYEQYF
DNA: TGCGCCAGCAGCCCCGGCCCTGGGAAGACCTACGAGCAGTACTTC
size: few
J: TRBJ2-7
D: -
V: TRBV4-1

CDR3: CASSLAGLLSGNTIYF
DNA: TGTGCCAGCAGCTTGGCCGGGCTGCTCTCTGGAAACACCATATATTTT
size: -
J: TRBJ1-3
D: -
V: TRBV5-6

CDR3: CASSVELGRDSPLHF
DNA: TGTGCCAGCAGCGTAGAGCTAGGGCGGGATTCACCCCTCCACTTT
size: -
J: TRBJ1-6
D: -
V: TRBV9

CDR3: CASRTGRAEAFF
DNA: TGTGCCAGCAGAACAGGGCGGGCCGAAGCTTTCTTT
size: -
J: TRBJ1-1
D: -
V: TRBV3-1

CDR3: CASGLDRSTEAFF
DNA: TGTGCCAGCGGGTTAGACAGGAGCACTGAAGCTTTCTTT
size: -
J: TRBJ1-1
D: -
V: TRBV7-3

CDR3: CAISDSHGIQPQHF
DNA: TGTGCCATCAGTGATTCTCATGGAATTCAGCCCCAGCATTTT
size: -
J: TRBJ1-5
D: -
V: TRBV10-3

CDR3: CSAGDRGFYEQYF
DNA: TGCAGTGCTGGAGACAGGGGTTTCTACGAGCAGTACTTC
size: -
J: TRBJ2-7
D: TRBD1
V: TRBV20-1

CDR3: CASSLNGGRGETQYF
DNA: TGTGCCAGCAGCTTAAATGGCGGGAGAGGAGAGACCCAGTACTTC
size: -
J: TRBJ2-5
D: TRBD2
V: TRBV7-3

CDR3: CASSQDPGRGPYEQYF
DNA: TGCGCCAGCAGCCAAGACCCGGGCAGGGGACCCTACGAGCAGTACTTC
size: -
J: TRBJ2-7
D: -
V: TRBV4-1